This TCR beta chain was retrieved from a study of low-dose radiotherapy and immunotherapy resistance in tumors. Background on the study: Cohort 2 patients were irradiated with 1 Gy every two weeks, reaching 13 Gy over 26 weeks. Intravenous cyclophosphamide at 200 mg/m2 preceded radiation and immunotherapy by one day, every two weeks. With cycle 1 day 1 as the start, patients took oral aspirin 300 mg daily for four cycles.

The CDR3 is 13 residues long. V lost 4 bases and J lost 4, with 10 bases in between. Germline-derived CDR1 and CDR2 are MGHRA and YSYEKL. Along with nivolumab and ipilimumab, donors received aspirin, low-dose cyclophosphamide and low-dose radiotherapy. Alpha- and beta-chain coverage of first-strand cDNA came from TRAV- and TRBV-specific primers. Using a constant-region primer together with a V-primer adapter, TCRs were subjected to 20 to 25 PCR cycles of amplification. TCRdb reanalysed the reads using MiXCR and keeps one entry per CDR3 protein. The table lists several thousand distinct CDR3 sequences, around 83% of them singletons.

The TCR comes from a human donor with advanced metastatic prostate, ovarian, gallbladder or colorectal cancer (not recorded which). This table probably holds off-target reads from a library built for another chain. The J gene is TRBJ1-2, the V gene TRBV4-1; D remains unclear. The CDR3 region is CASSPRAGYGYTF. CDR3 nucleotide sequence: TGCGCCAGCAGCCCGCGCGCAGGCTATGGCTACACCTTC.